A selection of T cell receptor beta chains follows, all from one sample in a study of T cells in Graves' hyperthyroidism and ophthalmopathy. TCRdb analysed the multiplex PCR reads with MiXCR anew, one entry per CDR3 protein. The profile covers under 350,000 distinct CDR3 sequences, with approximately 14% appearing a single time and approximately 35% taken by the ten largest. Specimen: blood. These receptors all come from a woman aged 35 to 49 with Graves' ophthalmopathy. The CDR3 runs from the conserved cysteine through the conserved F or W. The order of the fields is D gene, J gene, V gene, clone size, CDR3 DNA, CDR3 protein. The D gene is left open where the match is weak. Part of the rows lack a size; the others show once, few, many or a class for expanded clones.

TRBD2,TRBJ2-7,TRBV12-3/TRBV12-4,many,TGTGCCAGCCAACTAGCGGGAAACTCCGAGCAGTACTTC,CASQLAGNSEQYF
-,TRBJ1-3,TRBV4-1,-,TGCGCCAGCAGCCTTAGAAATCCGGCTTCGGGAAACACCATATATTTT,CASSLRNPASGNTIYF
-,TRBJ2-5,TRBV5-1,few,TGCGCCAGCAGCTTGGATATGAGGGAGACCCAGTACTTC,CASSLDMRETQYF
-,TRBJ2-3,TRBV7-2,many,TGTGCCAGCAGCTTAGGACTAGTTCCAGATACGCAGTATTTT,CASSLGLVPDTQYF
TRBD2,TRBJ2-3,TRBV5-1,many,TGCGCCAGCACGACTAGCGGGGGAATAGATACGCAGTATTTT,CASTTSGGIDTQYF
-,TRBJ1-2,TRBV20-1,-,TGCAGTGCTAGAGACCCATCGTCGCCTGGGAGCGGCTACACCTTC,CSARDPSSPGSGYTF
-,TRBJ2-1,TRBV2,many,TGTGCCAGCAGTGATCAATCCTCCTACAATGAGCAGTTCTTC,CASSDQSSYNEQFF
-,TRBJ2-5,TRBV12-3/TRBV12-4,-,TGTGCCAGCCGCCCGGGCACGGAAGAGACCCAGTACTTC,CASRPGTEETQYF
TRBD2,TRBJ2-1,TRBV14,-,TGTGCCAGCAGCCAAGATACGGGGACTATTTACAATGAGCAGTTCTTC,CASSQDTGTIYNEQFF
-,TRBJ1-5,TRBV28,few,TGTGCCAGCAGTTGGCGAACAGGTAGCAATCAGCCCCAGCATTTT,CASSWRTGSNQPQHF
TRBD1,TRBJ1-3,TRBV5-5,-,TGTGCCAGCAGCTTGGACAGGGGATACACCATATATTTT,CASSLDRGYTIYF
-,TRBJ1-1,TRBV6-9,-,TGTGCCAGCAGTTACAGGGCCCCGAGGGACACTGAAGCTTTCTTT,CASSYRAPRDTEAFF
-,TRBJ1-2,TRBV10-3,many,TGTGCCATCAGTGAAGGTCTCTATGGCTACACCTTC,CAISEGLYGYTF
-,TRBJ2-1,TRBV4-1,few,TGCGCCAGCAGCCGACAAGGCCTAGCAGCCTACAATGAGCAGTTCTTC,CASSRQGLAAYNEQFF
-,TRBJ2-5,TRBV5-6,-,TGTGCCAGCAGCTTGCCCCCCGCCGTGGAGACCCAGTACTTC,CASSLPPAVETQYF
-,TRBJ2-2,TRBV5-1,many,TGCGCCAGCAGTTCGTGGCAGGGTCGTGGCGGGGAGCTGTTTTTT,CASSSWQGRGGELFF
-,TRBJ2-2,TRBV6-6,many,TGTGCCAGCAGTTACTCTGGCGGGGAGCTGTTTTTT,CASSYSGGELFF
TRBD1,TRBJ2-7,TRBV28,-,TGTGCCAGTCGACAGGGGGTTTACGAGCAGTACTTC,CASRQGVYEQYF
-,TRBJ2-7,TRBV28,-,TGTGCCAGCAGTTTACCGCTAGGGACCTGGCCCTACGAGCAGTACTTC,CASSLPLGTWPYEQYF
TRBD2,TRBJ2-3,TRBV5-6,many,TGTGCCAGCAGCTTCGGGGCTAGCGGGGGTACAGATACGCAGTATTTT,CASSFGASGGTDTQYF
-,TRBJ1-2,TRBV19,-,TGTGCCAGTAGTACGAAGGTTCTAAGGGGGGTGAACTATGGCTACACCTTC,CASSTKVLRGVNYGYTF
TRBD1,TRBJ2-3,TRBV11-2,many,TGTGCCAGCAGCTCGGGACAGGGGAACACAGATACGCAGTATTTT,CASSSGQGNTDTQYF
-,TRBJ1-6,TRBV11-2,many,TGTGCCAGCAGCCCGACAGCTTTCGGCGCTGGGCCCCTCCACTTT,CASSPTAFGAGPLHF
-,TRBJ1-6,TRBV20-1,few,TGCAGTGCTAGAGGTCAGGGGAGCTCCTATAATTCACCCCTCCACTTT,CSARGQGSSYNSPLHF
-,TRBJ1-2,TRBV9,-,TGTGCCAGCAGCCGGGATTTGGGGCCCCCTGGCTACACCTTC,CASSRDLGPPGYTF
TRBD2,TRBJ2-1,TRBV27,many,TGTGCCAGCAGTTACCTTAGCGGGAGGGCCTCCAATGAGCAGTTCTTC,CASSYLSGRASNEQFF
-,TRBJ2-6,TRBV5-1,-,TGCGCCAGCAGGCTAGTGGTTGCTGGGGCCAACGTCCTGACTTTC,CASRLVVAGANVLTF
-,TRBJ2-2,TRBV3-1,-,TGTGCCAGCAGCCAAATCGTGACAGGGAACACCGGGGAGCTGTTTTTT,CASSQIVTGNTGELFF
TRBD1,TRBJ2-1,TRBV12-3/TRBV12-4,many,TGTGCCAGCAGTTTTAGGACAGGGGGGGATGAGCAGTTCTTC,CASSFRTGGDEQFF
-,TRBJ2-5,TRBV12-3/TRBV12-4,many,TGTGCCAGCAGCTTTGTAGAAGAGACCCAGTACTTC,CASSFVEETQYF
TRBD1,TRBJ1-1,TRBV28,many,TGTGCCAGCAGCCCTTCGGGACAGGGGAACACTGAAGCTTTCTTT,CASSPSGQGNTEAFF
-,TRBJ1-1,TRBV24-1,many,TGTGCCACCAGTTACGACGGGGTCACTGAAGCTTTCTTT,CATSYDGVTEAFF
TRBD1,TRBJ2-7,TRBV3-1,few,TGTGCCAGCAGCCAAGATAGGGGGACAGGAATTTTCTACGAGCAGTACTTC,CASSQDRGTGIFYEQYF
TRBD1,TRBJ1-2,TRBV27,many,TGTGCCAGCAGCCGCAATCCTGGACAGGTGTCTAACTATGGCTACACCTTC,CASSRNPGQVSNYGYTF
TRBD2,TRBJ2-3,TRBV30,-,TGTGCTTTCGAGACTAGCGGCACAGATACGCAGTATTTT,CAFETSGTDTQYF
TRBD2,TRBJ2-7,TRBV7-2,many,TGTGCCAGCAGCTTAGAGCAGACTAGCGGGAGCAACTACGAGCAGTACTTC,CASSLEQTSGSNYEQYF
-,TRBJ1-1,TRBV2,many,TGTGCCAGCAGGGTTTTTTGGGGGGACGAAGCTTTCTTT,CASRVFWGDEAFF
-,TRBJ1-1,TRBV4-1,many,TGCGCCAGCAGCCTCCAGATCATGAACACTGAAGCTTTCTTT,CASSLQIMNTEAFF
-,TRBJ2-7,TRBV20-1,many,TGCAGTGCTAGTTGGACTAACTACGAGCAGTACTTC,CSASWTNYEQYF
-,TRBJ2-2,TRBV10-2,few,TGCGCCAGCAACACAGGGCGCGCCGGGGAGCTGTTTTTT,CASNTGRAGELFF
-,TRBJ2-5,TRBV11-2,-,TGTGCCAGCAGCCGAAACAGGGTGGAGACCCAGTACTTC,CASSRNRVETQYF
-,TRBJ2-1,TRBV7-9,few,TGTGCCAGCAGCTTAGCGCGGGCGGCCAGCTCCTACAATGAGCAGTTCTTC,CASSLARAASSYNEQFF
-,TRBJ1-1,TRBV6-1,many,TGTGCCAGCAGTGTCCACACTGAAGCTTTCTTT,CASSVHTEAFF
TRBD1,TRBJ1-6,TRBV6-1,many,TGTGCCAGCAGTGCCGGGACAGGGGCGAAGTCACCCCTCCACTTT,CASSAGTGAKSPLHF
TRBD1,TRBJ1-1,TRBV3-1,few,TGTGCCAGCAGCCGCTTAGGACAGGGAGGTAACACTGAAGCTTTCTTT,CASSRLGQGGNTEAFF
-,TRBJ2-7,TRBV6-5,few,TGTGCCAGCAGTTACTCCGACTCCCCAGTGGAGCAGTACTTC,CASSYSDSPVEQYF
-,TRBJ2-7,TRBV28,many,TGTGCCAGCAGTCCTCACAACTCCTACGAGCAGTACTTC,CASSPHNSYEQYF
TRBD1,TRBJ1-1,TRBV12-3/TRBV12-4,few,TGTGCCAGCAGTTTAGGGACAGGGGCGAACACTGAAGCTTTCTTT,CASSLGTGANTEAFF
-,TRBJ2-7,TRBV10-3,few,TGTGCCATCAGTGAGGAGTCGCGTCCCTACGAGCAGTACTTC,CAISEESRPYEQYF